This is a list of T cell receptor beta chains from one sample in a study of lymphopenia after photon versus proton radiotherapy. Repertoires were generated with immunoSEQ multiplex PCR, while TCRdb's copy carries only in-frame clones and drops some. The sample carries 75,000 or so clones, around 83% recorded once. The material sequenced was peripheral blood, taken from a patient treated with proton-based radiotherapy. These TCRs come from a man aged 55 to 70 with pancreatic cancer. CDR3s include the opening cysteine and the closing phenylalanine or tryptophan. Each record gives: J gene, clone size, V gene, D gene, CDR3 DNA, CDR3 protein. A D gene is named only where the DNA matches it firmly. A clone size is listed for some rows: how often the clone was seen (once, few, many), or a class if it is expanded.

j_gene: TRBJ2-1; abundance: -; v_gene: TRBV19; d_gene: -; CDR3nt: TGTGCCAGTAGTATTCCCAGGGGCCTTGGTTACAATGAGCAGTTCTTC; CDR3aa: CASSIPRGLGYNEQFF
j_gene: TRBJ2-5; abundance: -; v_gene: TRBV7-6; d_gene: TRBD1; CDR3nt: TGTGCCAGCAGCCGGACAGGGGGCGCCGAGACCCAGTACTTC; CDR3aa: CASSRTGGAETQYF
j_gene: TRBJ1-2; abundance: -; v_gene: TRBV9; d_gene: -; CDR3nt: TGTGCCAGCAGCCCTTTTGACAGGACATCTAACTATGGCTACACCTTC; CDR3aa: CASSPFDRTSNYGYTF
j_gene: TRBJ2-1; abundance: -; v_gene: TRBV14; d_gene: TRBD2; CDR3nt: TGTGCCAGCAGCCTCAAACTAGCGGGATCCTACAATGAGCAGTTCTTC; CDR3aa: CASSLKLAGSYNEQFF
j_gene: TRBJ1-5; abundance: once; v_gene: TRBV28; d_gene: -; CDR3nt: TGTGCCAGCAGTTTACTTAATCAGCCCCAGCATTTT; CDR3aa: CASSLLNQPQHF
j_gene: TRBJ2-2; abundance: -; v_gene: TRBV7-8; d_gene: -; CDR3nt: TGTGCCAGCACCTCCTCCCAGGTTCGGGAGCTGTTTTTT; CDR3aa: CASTSSQVRELFF
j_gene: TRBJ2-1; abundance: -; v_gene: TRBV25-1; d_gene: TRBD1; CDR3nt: TGTGCCAGCAGTGATTCGACCGGGACAGGTTGGCATGAGCAGTTCTTC; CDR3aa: CASSDSTGTGWHEQFF
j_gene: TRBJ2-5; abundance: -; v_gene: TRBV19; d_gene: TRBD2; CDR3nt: TGTGCCAGTAGTCCCGGGGGGACCTCAAAGGCCCAGTACTTC; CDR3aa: CASSPGGTSKAQYF
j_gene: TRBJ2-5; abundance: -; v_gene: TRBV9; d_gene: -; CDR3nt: TGTGCCAGCAGCCCAGGTCACGGGCCGAATAACTTGGAGACCCAGTACTTC; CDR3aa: CASSPGHGPNNLETQYF
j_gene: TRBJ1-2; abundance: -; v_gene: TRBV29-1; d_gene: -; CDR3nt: TGCAGCGTAAAACAGGGAAGCTATGGCTACACCTTC; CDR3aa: CSVKQGSYGYTF
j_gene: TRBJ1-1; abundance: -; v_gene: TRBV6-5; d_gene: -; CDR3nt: TGTGCCAGCAGTTACTCGGTACAAGGGCTCACTGAAGCTTTCTTT; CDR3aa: CASSYSVQGLTEAFF
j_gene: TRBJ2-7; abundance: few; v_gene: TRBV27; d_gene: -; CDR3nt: TGTGCCAGCAGTTTGGGAGGAGGGAGCGGAACCTACGAGCAGTACTTC; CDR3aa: CASSLGGGSGTYEQYF
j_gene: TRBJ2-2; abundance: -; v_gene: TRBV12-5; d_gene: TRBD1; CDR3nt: TGTGCTAGTGGACTTTACATCCTTCCGGGACAGGGGAGCACCGGGGAGCTGTTTTTT; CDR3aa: CASGLYILPGQGSTGELFF
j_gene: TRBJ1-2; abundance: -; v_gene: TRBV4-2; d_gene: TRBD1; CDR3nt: TGTGCCAGCAGCCCGACAGGGGGGGGCGAGAGAAACTATGGCTACACCTTC; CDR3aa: CASSPTGGGERNYGYTF
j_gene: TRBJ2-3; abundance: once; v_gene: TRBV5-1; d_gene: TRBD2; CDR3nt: TGCGCCAGCGGACGCCTGGCTAGCGGGGGGAGCACAGATACGCAGTATTTT; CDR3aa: CASGRLASGGSTDTQYF
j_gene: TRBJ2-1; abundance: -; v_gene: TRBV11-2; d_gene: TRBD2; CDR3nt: TGTGCCAGCAGCCCGAGAAACGCGGGGACTAGCAATGAGCAGTTCTTC; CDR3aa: CASSPRNAGTSNEQFF
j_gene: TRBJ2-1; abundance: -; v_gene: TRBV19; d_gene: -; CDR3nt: TGTGCCAGTAGCCAGACCGAGACAGGTTTTAGCTCCTACAATGAGCAGTTCTTC; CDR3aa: CASSQTETGFSSYNEQFF
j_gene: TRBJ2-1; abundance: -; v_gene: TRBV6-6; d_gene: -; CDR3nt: TGTGCCAGCATCGCCAGGGGTCCTAGCTCCTACAATGAGCAGTTCTTC; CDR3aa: CASIARGPSSYNEQFF
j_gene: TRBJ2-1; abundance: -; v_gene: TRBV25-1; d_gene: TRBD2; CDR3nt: TGTGCCAGCAGTGATCTACCGGGACTAGGTCGCAATGAGCAGTTCTTC; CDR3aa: CASSDLPGLGRNEQFF
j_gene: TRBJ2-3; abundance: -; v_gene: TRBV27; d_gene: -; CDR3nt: TGTGCCAGCAGTCTAATACCTAGCACAGATACGCAGTATTTT; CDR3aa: CASSLIPSTDTQYF
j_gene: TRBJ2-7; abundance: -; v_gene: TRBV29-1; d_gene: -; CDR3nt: TGCAGCGTTGAGAAGGGAGTGGGCGAGCAGTACTTC; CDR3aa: CSVEKGVGEQYF
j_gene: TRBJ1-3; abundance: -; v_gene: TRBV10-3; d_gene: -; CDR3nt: TGTGCCACCAGTCTTCCTGGAAACACCATATATTTT; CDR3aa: CATSLPGNTIYF
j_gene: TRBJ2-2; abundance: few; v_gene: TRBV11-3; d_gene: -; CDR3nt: TGTGCCAGCAGCCCAAGCACGGGAGGGGAGCTGTTTTTT; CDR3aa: CASSPSTGGELFF
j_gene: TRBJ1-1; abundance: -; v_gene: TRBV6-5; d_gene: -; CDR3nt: TGTGCCAGCAGTTCGACAGCTTCTAACACTGAAGCTTTCTTT; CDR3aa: CASSSTASNTEAFF
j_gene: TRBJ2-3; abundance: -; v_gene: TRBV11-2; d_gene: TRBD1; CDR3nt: TGTGCCAGCAGCCCCCCCGGGACAGCCACAGATACGCAGTATTTT; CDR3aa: CASSPPGTATDTQYF
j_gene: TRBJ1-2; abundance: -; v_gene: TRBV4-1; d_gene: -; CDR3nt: TGCGCCAGCAGCCAAGATCTGTTGGGTGGCTACACCTTC; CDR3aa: CASSQDLLGGYTF
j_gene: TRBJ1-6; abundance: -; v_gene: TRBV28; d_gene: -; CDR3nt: TGTGCCAGCACCCCCCGGGGGAAAAATTCGCCCCTCCACTTT; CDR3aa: CASTPRGKNSPLHF
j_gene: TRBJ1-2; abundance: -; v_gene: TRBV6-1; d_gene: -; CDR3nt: TGTGCCAGCAGTGAGGTCAGTCCTAACTATGGCTACACCTTC; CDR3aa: CASSEVSPNYGYTF
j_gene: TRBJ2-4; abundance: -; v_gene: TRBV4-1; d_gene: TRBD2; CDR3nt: TGCGCCAGCAGCCAAGTAGCCCTAGCGGGAGGAAACATTCAGTACTTC; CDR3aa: CASSQVALAGGNIQYF
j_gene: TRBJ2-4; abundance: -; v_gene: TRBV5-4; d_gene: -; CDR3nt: TGTGCCAGCAGCTTAAGGGGCCCAGACATTCAGTACTTC; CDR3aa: CASSLRGPDIQYF
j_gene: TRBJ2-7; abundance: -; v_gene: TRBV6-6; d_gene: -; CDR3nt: TGTGCCAGCAGTGACCGGGACACCTCCTACGAGCAGTACTTC; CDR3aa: CASSDRDTSYEQYF
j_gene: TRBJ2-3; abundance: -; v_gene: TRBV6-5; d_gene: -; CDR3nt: TGTGCCAGCAGTTACGTGCGGGCAGATACGCAGTATTTT; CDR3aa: CASSYVRADTQYF
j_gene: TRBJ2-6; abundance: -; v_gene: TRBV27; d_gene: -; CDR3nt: TGTGCCAGCAGTAACGCGGGGCCCAGCTCTGGGGCCAACGTCCTGACTTTC; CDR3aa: CASSNAGPSSGANVLTF
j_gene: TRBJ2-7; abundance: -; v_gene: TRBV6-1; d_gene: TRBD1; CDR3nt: TGTGCCATTCAGGACAGGCCCCCCTACGAGCAGTACTTC; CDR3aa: CAIQDRPPYEQYF
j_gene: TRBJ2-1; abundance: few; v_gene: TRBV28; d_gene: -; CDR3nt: TGTGCCAGCAGTGTATACAGCGGCTCCTACAATGAGCAGTTCTTC; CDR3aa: CASSVYSGSYNEQFF
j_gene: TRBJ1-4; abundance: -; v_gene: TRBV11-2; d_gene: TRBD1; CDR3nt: TGTGCCAGCAGCTTAGATTTGGGACAGGGTGAAAAACTGTTTTTT; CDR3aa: CASSLDLGQGEKLFF
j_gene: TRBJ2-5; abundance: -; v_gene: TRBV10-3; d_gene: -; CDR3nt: TGTGCCATCAGTGATCCCGAAAGAGACCGAGAGACCCAGTACTTC; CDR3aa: CAISDPERDRETQYF
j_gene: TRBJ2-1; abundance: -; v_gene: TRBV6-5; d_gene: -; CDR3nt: TGTGCCAGCAGCCGGACAGCGGCGGGATCCAATGAGCAGTTCTTC; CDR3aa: CASSRTAAGSNEQFF
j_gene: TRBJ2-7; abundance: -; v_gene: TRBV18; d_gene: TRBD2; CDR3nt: TGTGCCAGCTCCCTCCAGGGCGGGAGGCGCGAGCAGTACTTC; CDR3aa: CASSLQGGRREQYF
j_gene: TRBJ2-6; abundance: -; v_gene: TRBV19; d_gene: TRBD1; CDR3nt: TGTGCCAGTAGTACCACAGGGGTGGCCAACGTCCTGACTTTC; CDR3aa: CASSTTGVANVLTF
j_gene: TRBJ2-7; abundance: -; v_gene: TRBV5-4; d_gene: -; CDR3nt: TGTGCCAGCAGCTCTACAGGGACGAGCTCCTACGAGCAGTACTTC; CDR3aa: CASSSTGTSSYEQYF
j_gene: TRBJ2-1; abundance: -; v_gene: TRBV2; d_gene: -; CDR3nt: TGTGCCAGCAGTGCCGACGGCAGGCGGTTCAATGAGCAGTTCTTC; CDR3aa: CASSADGRRFNEQFF
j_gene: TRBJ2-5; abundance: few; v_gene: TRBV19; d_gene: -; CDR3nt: TGTGCCAGTAGTATGAACGGGCAAGAGACCCAGTACTTC; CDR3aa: CASSMNGQETQYF
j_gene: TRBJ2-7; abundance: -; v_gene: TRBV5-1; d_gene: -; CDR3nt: TGCGCCAGCAGCTTGGACGGGAACCGCCCAACCGAGCAGTACTTC; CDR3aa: CASSLDGNRPTEQYF
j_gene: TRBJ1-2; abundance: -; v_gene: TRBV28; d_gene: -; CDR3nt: TGTGCCAGCAGACGGACTAGGGACTATGGCTACACCTTC; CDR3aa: CASRRTRDYGYTF
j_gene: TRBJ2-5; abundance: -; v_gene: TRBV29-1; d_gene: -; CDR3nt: TGCAGCGTCGGACAGGAGGGCCCAGAGACCCAGTACTTC; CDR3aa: CSVGQEGPETQYF
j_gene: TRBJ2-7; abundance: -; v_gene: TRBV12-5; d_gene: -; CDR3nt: TGTGCTAGTGGTTTAGGACGGGGTGGTAACGAGCAGTACTTC; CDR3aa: CASGLGRGGNEQYF
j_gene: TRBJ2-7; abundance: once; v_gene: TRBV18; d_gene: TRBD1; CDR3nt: TGTGCCAGCTCACCACCTTCTCGGACAGGGGGGTCACTCTACGAGCAGTACTTC; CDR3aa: CASSPPSRTGGSLYEQYF
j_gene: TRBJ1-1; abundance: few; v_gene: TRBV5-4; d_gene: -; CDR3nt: TGTGCCAGCAGCTCTGCGAGGGGCACTGAAGCTTTCTTT; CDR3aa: CASSSARGTEAFF
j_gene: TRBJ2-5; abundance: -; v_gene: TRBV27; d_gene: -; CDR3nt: TGTGCCACCAAAACAGGGTTAGAGACCCAGTACTTC; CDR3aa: CATKTGLETQYF
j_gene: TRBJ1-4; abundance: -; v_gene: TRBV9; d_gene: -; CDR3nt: TGTGCCAGCTCCCTAGGGCAGGGGTCTAATGAAAAACTGTTTTTT; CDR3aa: CASSLGQGSNEKLFF
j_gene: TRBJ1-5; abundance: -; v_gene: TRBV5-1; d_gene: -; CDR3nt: TGCGCCAGCAGCTTGGAGGGGAGCCATCAGCCCCAGCATTTT; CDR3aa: CASSLEGSHQPQHF
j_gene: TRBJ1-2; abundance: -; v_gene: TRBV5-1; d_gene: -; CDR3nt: TGCGCCAGCAGCTTGGAGGGTACAGGTGGCTACACCTTC; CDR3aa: CASSLEGTGGYTF
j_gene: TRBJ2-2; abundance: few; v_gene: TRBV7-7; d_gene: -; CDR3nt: TGTGCTAGCAGCCCCCCAGGGGGGGAGCGCGGGGAGCTGTTTTTT; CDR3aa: CASSPPGGERGELFF
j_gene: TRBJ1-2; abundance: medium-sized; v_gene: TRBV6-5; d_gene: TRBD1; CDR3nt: TGTGCCAGCAGCCGCGGACAGGGGAACGGCTACACCTTC; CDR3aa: CASSRGQGNGYTF
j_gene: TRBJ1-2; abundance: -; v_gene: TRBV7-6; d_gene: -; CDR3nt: TGTGCCAGCAGCTTAAATGACGGCAACGGTGATGGCTACACCTTC; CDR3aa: CASSLNDGNGDGYTF
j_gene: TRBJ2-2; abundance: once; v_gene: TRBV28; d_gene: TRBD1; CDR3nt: TGTGCCAGCAGTTTAGTACAGGGGGCGGCCGGGGAGCTGTTTTTT; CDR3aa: CASSLVQGAAGELFF
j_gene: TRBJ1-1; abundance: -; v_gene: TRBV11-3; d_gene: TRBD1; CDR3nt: TGTGCCAGCAGCTCAGGGGGTTCTGAAGCTTTCTTT; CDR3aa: CASSSGGSEAFF
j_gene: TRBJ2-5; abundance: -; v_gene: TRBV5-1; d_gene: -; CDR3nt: TGCGCCAGCAGCTTGGCCGGGGGGACAAAAGAGACCCAGTACTTC; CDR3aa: CASSLAGGTKETQYF